Below, one TCR beta chain is given with its context. Original data processing: Amplifying reference gene primers gave estimates of nucleated cell counts. TCRdb keeps only in-frame clones here, not all; method: immunoSEQ multiplex PCR. D and trimming were read from the DNA, whereas the V and J calls and clone size are those reported in that table. The sample records approximately 280,000 clones, approximately 83% being singletons. This sample was taken from a study of blood T cell repertoires in COVID-19. The overall study: PBMCs, B-cell-depleted T cells, or T cells were the source of the cDNA or gDNA that made up the material.

V was trimmed by 7 bases and J by 3 bases, leaving 16 bases between them. Germline V gene lookup returns CDR1 SGHDT and CDR2 YYEEEE. This CDR3 is 14 amino acids long. This receptor was obtained from a woman aged 25 to 45 who had recovered from COVID-19. Sequencing input: peripheral blood. The chain uses TRBV5-6 and TRBJ1-1, with D possibly TRBD1 on 5 matching bases. CDR3 DNA sequence: TGTGCCAGCTTCCACCGGAGGGACTACACTGAAGCTTTCTTT. Protein: CASFHRRDYTEAFF. The whole variable domain, remainder taken from reference TRBV5-6 and TRBJ1-1, is DAGVTQSPTHLIKTRGQQVTLRCSPKSGHDTVSWYQQALGQGPQFIFQYYEEEERQRGNFPDRFSGHQFPNYSSELNVNALLLGDSALYLCASFHRRDYTEAFFGQGTRLTVV.